The 8 T cell receptor beta chains below all came from one sample that was sequenced in a study of CD8+CD57+ T cells in acquired aplastic anemia. Template material for TCR beta VDJ and CDR3 profiling consisted of genomic DNA. TCRdb used MiXCR to reprocess the reads, holding one entry per CDR3 protein. The table includes hundreds of thousands of distinct CDR3 sequences, about 70% detected once. Sequences were obtained from sorted CD4+, CD8+, or CD8+CD57+ T cells (not recorded which) from PBMCs. These receptor sequences come from a human donor in good health, serving as a control.

The gene calls are TRBV29-1 and TRBJ2-7, with D possibly matching TRBD2 (6 bases). Germline V gives CDR1 SQVTM, CDR2 ANQGSEA. The CDR3 extends over 13 amino acids. CDR3 DNA: TGCAGTGCTGTAATTGCGGGGTGTGGCGAGCAGTACTTC. Its protein is CSAVIAGCGEQYF.

This clonotype was seen many times. This sequence joins TRBV19 and TRBJ1-2, with 8 bases lining up with TRBD1. The trim removed 5 bases at V and 0 bases at J, leaving 11 bases unmatched. The CDR3 contains 17 residues. Germline CDR1 reads LNHDA; CDR2 reads SQIVND (reference sequence). The CDR3 here is CASSSGQGLATNYGYTF. CDR3 DNA sequence: TGTGCCAGTAGTTCAGGACAGGGTCTAGCCACTAACTATGGCTACACCTTC.

This clonotype was observed a single time. The rearrangement uses TRBV13 and TRBJ2-1, with TRBD1 identical over 8 bases. CDR1 is PRHDT, CDR2 FYEKMQ, per germline (reference sequence). The CDR3 consists of 17 residues. The CDR3 here is CAAANGTGRISYNEQFF. The CDR3, as DNA: TGTGCAGCAGCCAACGGGACAGGACGCATTTCCTACAATGAGCAGTTCTTC.

Ten or more counts support this clonotype. The rearrangement uses TRBV9 and TRBJ1-1; 7 bases align to TRBD1. CDR3 length equals 15 residues. Per the germline V gene, CDR1 is SGDLS and CDR2 is YYNGEE. The ends lost 3 bases at V and 3 bases at J; junction bases unmatched: 8. CDR3 region: CASSALGQTYTEAFF. Here the CDR3 DNA reads TGTGCCAGCAGCGCCCTGGGACAGACCTACACTGAAGCTTTCTTT.

This clonotype was seen at least ten times. Here the CDR3 reads CASSQEGRGTAFF. As DNA, the CDR3 is TGCGCCAGCAGCCAAGAGGGTAGGGGCACGGCTTTCTTT. The gene calls are TRBV4-3 and TRBJ1-1, with D possibly being TRBD1 (5 bases). The CDR3 covers 13 residues. Germline V CDR1 and CDR2: LGHNA, YSLEER. V shed 0 bases and J shed 11 bases, with 13 bases lying between them.

Turning to this clonotype: The conserved phenylalanine or tryptophan normally closing the CDR3 is absent here, so this likely arose from a read error. The limits of the CDR3 on the DNA are not certain, so only TCRdb's listed CDR3 is given. The chain combines TRBV7-7 with TRBJ2-1; the listed D gene, TRBD1, was not tested against the DNA. From its first to its last residue, the CDR3 has 13 amino acids. Germline values: CDR1 SSHAT, CDR2 FNYEAQ (reference sequence). The CDR3 is CASSLGQNYQPQH.

This clonotype has more than one count but fewer than ten. A much larger clone lies one base from this, so it may be a read error. The missing conserved phenylalanine or tryptophan at the end of this CDR3 makes a read error likely. The rearrangement links TRBV9 to TRBJ2-1; 8 positions agree with TRBD2. Germline loops: CDR1 SGDLS, CDR2 YYNGEE. The J segment lost 2 bases and the V segment lost 4 bases, leaving 8 bases of the junction unmatched. This CDR3 has 16 amino acids. CDR3 protein: CASSLPAAGAYNEQFS. The CDR3 DNA is TGTGCCAGCAGCCTGCCAGCAGCGGGGGCCTACAATGAGCAGTTCTCC.

This clonotype was seen at least ten times. This sequence joins TRBV6-5 and TRBJ2-3, with a tentative D call TRBD1 (5 bases). The CDR3 is 15 amino acids. Deletions cut 3 bases from V and 5 bases from J, with 15 bases between. Germline CDR1 and CDR2: MNHEY and SVGAGI. Here the CDR3 reads CASSYNEGAKDTQYF. Here the CDR3 DNA reads TGTGCCAGCAGTTATAACGAAGGGGCTAAAGATACGCAGTATTTT.